A single sample gave rise to the 10 T cell receptor beta chains below, sequenced in a study of T cell repertoires in cytomegalovirus infection. Using its own MiXCR run on the reads, TCRdb lists one record per CDR3 protein. The sample yields roughly 500,000 distinct CDR3 sequences, 33% seen once. Their specific antigens are unknown. The input for sequencing was cultured PBMCs, taken from culture after CMV antigen stimulation. The receptors shown here come from a human donor in good health (CMV status not recorded). Some clones in this sample may be carry-over from other donors' samples.

This clonotype was counted between two and nine times. The genes are TRBV11-2 and TRBJ1-1; 10 bases line up with TRBD1. Unmatched junction bases numbered 4, after V lost 3 bases and J lost 6 bases. The germline CDR1 and CDR2 sequences are SGHAT and FQNNGV. This CDR3 has 14 amino acids. In nucleotides, the CDR3 is TGTGCCAGCAGCTTCGGACAGGGGGTTTCTGAAGCTTTCTTT. As protein: CASSFGQGVSEAFF. The full variable domain, rest sourced from reference TRBV11-2 and TRBJ1-1, is EAGVAQSPRYKIIEKRQSVAFWCNPISGHATLYWYQQILGQGPKLLIQFQNNGVVDDSQLPKDRFSAERLKGVDSTLKIQPAKLEDSAVYLCASSFGQGVSEAFFGQGTRLTVV.

This clonotype was found a few times. The CDR3 reads CASSLPGAYRYTF. The CDR3 DNA sequence: TGCGCCAGCAGCCTCCCGGGGGCATATCGCTACACCTTC. The chain links TRBV4-1 to TRBJ1-2; a weak D match, TRBD1 (6 bases). The CDR3 spans 13 residues. V lost 4 bases to trimming and J lost 9 bases, with 15 bases between them. Germline lookup yields CDR1 MGHRA and CDR2 YSYEKL.

The rearrangement links TRBV7-6 to TRBJ1-5; 8 bases are a match to TRBD1. Germline assignment: CDR1 SGHVS and CDR2 FNYEAQ. CDR3 size: 15 residues. V lost 5 bases and J lost 0; bases outside the gene matches: 3. CDR3 sequence reads: CASSQGANSNQPQHF. The CDR3 nucleotides read TGTGCCAGCAGCCAGGGGGCGAATAGCAATCAGCCCCAGCATTTT.

The chain recombines TRBV29-1 with TRBJ2-6, with D possibly being TRBD1 or TRBD2 (5 bases each). This CDR3 spans 13 amino acids. Germline V gene lookup returns CDR1 SQVTM and CDR2 ANQGSEA. Trimming cost V 4 bases and J 3 bases, with 7 bases left between them. CDR3 coding DNA: TGCAGCGTTGGAGGGGTTGGGGCCAACGTCCTGACTTTC. Translated: CSVGGVGANVLTF. The whole variable domain, remainder taken from reference TRBV29-1 and TRBJ2-6, is SAVISQKPSRDICQRGTSLTIQCQVDSQVTMMFWYRQQPGQSLTLIATANQGSEATYESGFVIDKFPISRPNLTFSTLTVSNMSPEDSSIYLCSVGGVGANVLTFGAGSRLTVL.

The chain joins TRBV15 to TRBJ2-1; the match to TRBD1 covers 10 bases. Per the germline V gene, CDR1 is LNHNV and CDR2 is YYDKDF (reference sequence). This CDR3 has 15 amino acids. V shed 1 base, J shed 6 bases, and the junction held 3 bases outside the gene matches. The CDR3 DNA follows: TGTGCCACCAGCAGAGGGGACAGGGGATTCAATGAGCAGTTCTTC. Translated: CATSRGDRGFNEQFF.

This clonotype was found a few times. The V call is TRBV7-2, the J call TRBJ1-1; no clear D. The CDR3 has 16 residues. Germline CDR1 and CDR2: SGHTA and FQGNSA. V dropped 2 bases and J dropped 0 bases, with 13 bases sitting between them. CDR3 residues: CASSLSREVMNTEAFF. In DNA form, the CDR3 reads TGTGCCAGCAGCTTATCAAGGGAAGTTATGAACACTGAAGCTTTCTTT. Drawing the rest from reference TRBV7-2 and TRBJ1-1, the complete variable domain is GAGVSQSPSNKVTEKGKDVELRCDPISGHTALYWYRQSLGQGLEFLIYFQGNSAPDKSGLPSDRFSAERTGGSVSTLTIQRTQQEDSAVYLCASSLSREVMNTEAFFGQGTRLTVV.

The CDR3 DNA follows: TGTGCCAGCAGCTTGGGGGTAGACACCTCTGGGGCCAACGTCCTGACTTTC. Translating gives CASSLGVDTSGANVLTF. The V and J genes are TRBV5-5 and TRBJ2-6; no clear D gene. The CDR3 is 17 residues long. The V end was cut by 0 bases, the J end by 0 bases, with 10 bases between. The V gene's germline CDR1 is SGHKS and CDR2 YYEKEE (reference sequence). Full variable domain (outside the CDR3, taken from reference TRBV5-5 and TRBJ2-6): DAGVTQSPTHLIKTRGQQVTLRCSPISGHKSVSWYQQVLGQGPQFIFQYYEKEERGRGNFPDRFSARQFPNYSSELNVNALLLGDSALYLCASSLGVDTSGANVLTFGAGSRLTVL.

This clonotype was seen only a few times. The V call is TRBV7-9, the J call TRBJ2-1, with D unresolved. The CDR3 length is 15 residues. CDR1 is SEHNR, CDR2 FQNEAQ, per germline (reference sequence). V was clipped by 4 bases and J by 1 base, with 11 bases between them. The CDR3 region is CASSWLGISYNEQFF. Written as DNA, the CDR3 is TGTGCCAGCAGCTGGCTGGGGATTTCCTACAATGAGCAGTTCTTC.

This clonotype was seen only a few times. The chain joins TRBV7-9 to TRBJ1-2; 7 positions agree with TRBD1. Losses at the gene ends were 5 bases for V and 4 bases for J; bases not matched to a gene: 10. The CDR3 has 15 residues. CDR1 and CDR2 from the germline V gene are SEHNR and FQNEAQ (reference sequence). The CDR3: CASSDDRARGYGYTF. The CDR3, as DNA: TGTGCCAGCAGCGATGACAGGGCCAGAGGCTATGGCTACACCTTC.

The chain is built from TRBV12-3 or TRBV12-4 and TRBJ1-6; 8 bases align to TRBD1. The CDR3 runs to 15 residues. V lost 5 bases and J lost 7; bases outside the gene matches: 7. For the CDR3, the DNA is TGTGCCAGCAGTCCCAGGGGGCCGGGAAATTCACCCCTCCACTTT. It encodes CASSPRGPGNSPLHF.